The rows below give T cell receptor beta chains drawn from one sample of a study of CD8+ T cells in alopecia areata. This table comes from immunoSEQ multiplex PCR, and its TCRdb copy is limited to in-frame clones, with some not included. The sample shows approximately 280,000 clones, 58% of them seen only once. This specimen was CD4+ T cells sorted from blood, taken at week 24, from a patient treated with tofacitinib. The receptors shown here come from a human donor with alopecia areata. CDR3s include the opening cysteine and the closing phenylalanine or tryptophan. Each record gives: J gene, V gene, clone size, D gene, CDR3 DNA, CDR3 protein. D genes are given only for firm matches. A clone size is listed for some rows: how often the clone was seen (once, few, many), or a class if it is expanded.

j_gene: TRBJ1-2; v_gene: TRBV6-6; abundance: once; d_gene: TRBD1; CDR3nt: TGTGCCAGCAGTTCGGACAGGGAGAACTATGGCTACACCTTC; CDR3aa: CASSSDRENYGYTF
j_gene: TRBJ2-3; v_gene: TRBV7-9; abundance: NA; d_gene: NA; CDR3nt: TGTGCCAGCAGCTTAGCTCGTTCGGATACGCAGTATTTT; CDR3aa: CASSLARSDTQYF
j_gene: TRBJ1-2; v_gene: TRBV7-2; abundance: NA; d_gene: TRBD1; CDR3nt: TGTGCCAGCAGCCAAAGGACAGGATATGGCTACACCTTC; CDR3aa: CASSQRTGYGYTF
j_gene: TRBJ2-5; v_gene: TRBV4-2; abundance: NA; d_gene: NA; CDR3nt: TGTGCCAGCAGCCAAGATGGAAGCAGGAAAGAGACCCAGTACTTC; CDR3aa: CASSQDGSRKETQYF
j_gene: TRBJ1-5; v_gene: TRBV27; abundance: NA; d_gene: NA; CDR3nt: TGTGCCAGCAGTTTCAAGGGGAGTCATCAGCCCCAGCATTTT; CDR3aa: CASSFKGSHQPQHF
j_gene: TRBJ2-7; v_gene: TRBV30; abundance: once; d_gene: TRBD2; CDR3nt: TGTGCCTGGAGCCAACTAGCGGGGGGCTACGAGCAGTACTTC; CDR3aa: CAWSQLAGGYEQYF
j_gene: TRBJ1-5; v_gene: TRBV30; abundance: few; d_gene: NA; CDR3nt: TGTGCCTGGAAGGGACTAGGGGGCAATCAGCCCCAGCATTTT; CDR3aa: CAWKGLGGNQPQHF
j_gene: TRBJ1-3; v_gene: TRBV30; abundance: NA; d_gene: NA; CDR3nt: TGTGCCCGGCTGGGTCTTCCTGGAAACACCATATATTTT; CDR3aa: CARLGLPGNTIYF
j_gene: TRBJ2-3; v_gene: TRBV7-9; abundance: NA; d_gene: TRBD1; CDR3nt: TGTGCCAGCAGCTTCGGGACAGGGGGGGCAGATACGCAGTATTTT; CDR3aa: CASSFGTGGADTQYF
j_gene: TRBJ2-1; v_gene: TRBV14; abundance: NA; d_gene: NA; CDR3nt: TGTGCCAGCAGCCAAGTAAAGGAGATTACTGAGCAGTTCTTC; CDR3aa: CASSQVKEITEQFF
j_gene: TRBJ1-1; v_gene: TRBV4-1; abundance: NA; d_gene: NA; CDR3nt: TGCGCCAGCAGCCAAGCCGCTACTGAAGCTTTCTTT; CDR3aa: CASSQAATEAFF
j_gene: TRBJ1-5; v_gene: TRBV27; abundance: few; d_gene: NA; CDR3nt: TGTGCCAGCAGTTTATCGGGTCAGTCCGGCAGTTTGAATCAGCCCCAGCATTTT; CDR3aa: CASSLSGQSGSLNQPQHF
j_gene: TRBJ2-7; v_gene: TRBV7-3; abundance: NA; d_gene: TRBD2; CDR3nt: TGTGCCAGCAGCCCGGGAGGGACGTACTACGAGCAGTACTTC; CDR3aa: CASSPGGTYYEQYF
j_gene: TRBJ2-7; v_gene: TRBV7-2; abundance: NA; d_gene: TRBD1; CDR3nt: TGTGCCAGCAGCTTAGCCGGGACAGGGTTCTACGAGCAGTACTTC; CDR3aa: CASSLAGTGFYEQYF
j_gene: TRBJ2-2; v_gene: TRBV10-3; abundance: NA; d_gene: NA; CDR3nt: TGTGCCATCAGTAGGTCCGGGGAGCTGTTTTTT; CDR3aa: CAISRSGELFF
j_gene: TRBJ1-5; v_gene: TRBV30; abundance: NA; d_gene: NA; CDR3nt: TGTGCCTGGAGTGGAAGGGCTCAGCCCCAGCATTTT; CDR3aa: CAWSGRAQPQHF
j_gene: TRBJ1-1; v_gene: TRBV7-8; abundance: few; d_gene: NA; CDR3nt: TGTGCCAGCAGCCCGGGAGGGAACACTGAAGCTTTCTTT; CDR3aa: CASSPGGNTEAFF
j_gene: TRBJ2-5; v_gene: TRBV29-1; abundance: NA; d_gene: NA; CDR3nt: TGCAGCGTCGGGGACTCCGCGTGGGAGACCCAGTACTTC; CDR3aa: CSVGDSAWETQYF
j_gene: TRBJ2-7; v_gene: TRBV9; abundance: NA; d_gene: TRBD1; CDR3nt: TGTGCCAGCAGCCCACAGGGGGGTTACGAGCAGTACTTC; CDR3aa: CASSPQGGYEQYF
j_gene: TRBJ2-5; v_gene: TRBV28; abundance: NA; d_gene: NA; CDR3nt: TGTGCCAGCAGTTTTGAGAACCAAGAGACCCAGTACTTC; CDR3aa: CASSFENQETQYF
j_gene: TRBJ1-4; v_gene: TRBV14; abundance: few; d_gene: NA; CDR3nt: TGTGCCAGCAGCCAGGGCCCGTATGAAAAACTGTTTTTT; CDR3aa: CASSQGPYEKLFF
j_gene: TRBJ1-1; v_gene: TRBV30; abundance: NA; d_gene: NA; CDR3nt: TGTGCCTGGAGGGATGATTGGGGGTTAGCTTTCTTT; CDR3aa: CAWRDDWGLAFF
j_gene: TRBJ1-1; v_gene: TRBV30; abundance: NA; d_gene: NA; CDR3nt: TGTGCCTGGAATCTTGGACAGAGGAACACTGAAGCTTTCTTT; CDR3aa: CAWNLGQRNTEAFF
j_gene: TRBJ1-1; v_gene: TRBV10-3; abundance: few; d_gene: NA; CDR3nt: TGTGCCATCAGCAACCCCTCGTTTGAAGAGGCTTTCTTT; CDR3aa: CAISNPSFEEAFF
j_gene: TRBJ2-2; v_gene: TRBV30; abundance: NA; d_gene: NA; CDR3nt: TGTGCCTGGGGCGACAGTCCCGGGGAGCTGTTTTTT; CDR3aa: CAWGDSPGELFF
j_gene: TRBJ2-7; v_gene: TRBV29-1; abundance: few; d_gene: NA; CDR3nt: TGCAGCGTTGTCAGGGGAGCATTAGACGAGCAGTACTTC; CDR3aa: CSVVRGALDEQYF
j_gene: TRBJ1-1; v_gene: TRBV13; abundance: once; d_gene: NA; CDR3nt: TGTGCCAGCCAGGGCACTGAAGCTTTCTTT; CDR3aa: CASQGTEAFF
j_gene: TRBJ2-7; v_gene: TRBV5-1; abundance: once; d_gene: TRBD1; CDR3nt: TGCGCCAGCAGCGTCGGGACAGGGGCCGATAACGAGCAGTACTTC; CDR3aa: CASSVGTGADNEQYF
j_gene: TRBJ1-5; v_gene: TRBV30; abundance: NA; d_gene: NA; CDR3nt: TGTGCCTGGAGTGTCCCCGGGGGAAGTCAGCCCCAGCATTTT; CDR3aa: CAWSVPGGSQPQHF
j_gene: TRBJ1-4; v_gene: TRBV4-1; abundance: NA; d_gene: NA; CDR3nt: TGCGCCAGCAGCCAAGTGGGCAGGCGCAAGGAAGGTGAAAAACTGTTTTTT; CDR3aa: CASSQVGRRKEGEKLFF
j_gene: TRBJ1-4; v_gene: TRBV6-6; abundance: NA; d_gene: NA; CDR3nt: TGTGCCAGCAGTTACTCCCATGAAAAACTGTTTTTT; CDR3aa: CASSYSHEKLFF
j_gene: TRBJ1-2; v_gene: TRBV7-9; abundance: NA; d_gene: NA; CDR3nt: TGTGCCAGCAGCCTCCACAGGGATGGCTACACCTTC; CDR3aa: CASSLHRDGYTF
j_gene: TRBJ1-5; v_gene: TRBV2; abundance: NA; d_gene: NA; CDR3nt: TGTGCCAGCAGTGATCGGGGGGATCAGCCCCAGCATTTT; CDR3aa: CASSDRGDQPQHF
j_gene: TRBJ2-2; v_gene: TRBV9; abundance: NA; d_gene: TRBD1; CDR3nt: TGTGCCAGCAGCGTTCCGGGACAGAGTCACACCGGGGAGCTGTTTTTT; CDR3aa: CASSVPGQSHTGELFF
j_gene: TRBJ2-7; v_gene: TRBV18; abundance: NA; d_gene: NA; CDR3nt: TGTGCCAGCTCACCAGGGTTCGGGGGTGGCTACGAGCAGTACTTC; CDR3aa: CASSPGFGGGYEQYF
j_gene: TRBJ2-7; v_gene: TRBV7-2; abundance: NA; d_gene: TRBD2; CDR3nt: TGTGCCAGCAGCCTTAGCGGGGAGCCCTACGAGCAGTACTTC; CDR3aa: CASSLSGEPYEQYF
j_gene: TRBJ2-5; v_gene: TRBV7-2; abundance: NA; d_gene: TRBD2; CDR3nt: TGTGCCAGCAGCCCATTAGCGGGGTCGCAGACCCAGTACTTC; CDR3aa: CASSPLAGSQTQYF
j_gene: TRBJ1-4; v_gene: TRBV29-1; abundance: NA; d_gene: TRBD1; CDR3nt: TGCAGCGTTGAAGGGGGACAGGGGTCAACTAATGAAAAACTGTTTTTT; CDR3aa: CSVEGGQGSTNEKLFF
j_gene: TRBJ1-5; v_gene: TRBV10-2; abundance: NA; d_gene: NA; CDR3nt: TGCGCCAGCAGCCCTCAGGGGCTGTATCAGCCCCAGCATTTT; CDR3aa: CASSPQGLYQPQHF
j_gene: TRBJ1-3; v_gene: TRBV23-1; abundance: few; d_gene: NA; CDR3nt: TGCGCCAGCAGTCAATTCACTACCGTTGGGTCTGGAAACACCATATATTTT; CDR3aa: CASSQFTTVGSGNTIYF
j_gene: TRBJ1-5; v_gene: TRBV30; abundance: NA; d_gene: NA; CDR3nt: TGTGCCTGGAGTGTAGGGGGGCCCAATCAGCCCCAGCATTTT; CDR3aa: CAWSVGGPNQPQHF
j_gene: TRBJ1-2; v_gene: TRBV9; abundance: NA; d_gene: NA; CDR3nt: TGTGCCAGCAGCTTAGAGGGCACAGACTATGGCTACACCTTC; CDR3aa: CASSLEGTDYGYTF
j_gene: TRBJ1-1; v_gene: TRBV4-2; abundance: once; d_gene: NA; CDR3nt: TGTGCCAGCAGCCAAGATCTCTTACGTCCAGCTTTCTTT; CDR3aa: CASSQDLLRPAFF
j_gene: TRBJ2-3; v_gene: TRBV4-3; abundance: NA; d_gene: TRBD1; CDR3nt: TGCGCCAGCAGCCTTTCTGACAGGGGTACAGATACGCAGTATTTT; CDR3aa: CASSLSDRGTDTQYF
j_gene: TRBJ2-7; v_gene: TRBV7-2; abundance: NA; d_gene: NA; CDR3nt: TGTGCCAGCAGCTTAGTGACCGGGGACGAGCAGTACTTC; CDR3aa: CASSLVTGDEQYF